This passage covers 14 T cell receptor beta chains from one sample sequenced in a study of technical replicates of blood from a handful of donors. Sequenced by immunoSEQ multiplex PCR; TCRdb stores in-frame clones only, minus some. In the table there are about 49,000 clones, about 93% of which are singletons. Material: PBMCs. The receptors shown here come from a human donor in good health. Some clones in this sample may be carry-over from other donors' samples.

V usage is TRBV5-1 and J usage is TRBJ1-2, with TRBD1 as a possible D gene (6 bases). Trimming pared 7 bases from V and 9 bases from J, leaving 16 bases between. Germline V gene data show CDR1 as SGHRS and CDR2 as YFSETQ. The CDR3 spans 12 residues. The CDR3 loop is CASSTGPGSYTF. The CDR3 DNA is TGCGCCAGCTCTACAGGGCCTGGTAGCTACACCTTC.

The CDR3 DNA reads as TGCGCCAGCAGCCAAGATCTAGGCAATCAGCCCCAGCATTTT. Amino acids: CASSQDLGNQPQHF. This chain uses TRBV4-3 with TRBJ1-5; D is ambiguous. Germline V gene lookup returns CDR1 LGHNA and CDR2 YSLEER. This CDR3 spans 14 amino acids. V was shortened by 0 bases and J by 2 bases, with 5 bases between the two germline ends.

CDR3 sequence: CASSDYLDYEQYF. The CDR3 bases are TGTGCCAGCTCAGACTATCTGGACTACGAGCAGTACTTC. V gene TRBV18 combines with J gene TRBJ2-7; D may be TRBD2 (5 bases). Trimming took 5 bases from V and 3 from J, leaving 11 bases between them. Germline-derived CDR1 and CDR2 are KGHSH and LQKENI. The CDR3 is made up of 13 amino acids.

The chain recombines TRBV14 with TRBJ2-2, with a weak D call TRBD2 (5 bases). Deletions cut 1 base from V and 3 bases from J, with 12 bases between. The CDR3 covers 16 residues. CDR1 is SGHDN and CDR2 is FVKESK in the germline V gene. CDR3 DNA: TGTGCCAGCAGCCAAGTGGGAGCCCCCTACACCGGGGAGCTGTTTTTT. Encoded protein: CASSQVGAPYTGELFF.

This chain joins TRBV7-8 and TRBJ2-5; D unresolved. Between the trimmed V and J ends, which lost 4 bases and 1 base, there was a span of 4 bases. Germline V lookup: CDR1 SGHVS, CDR2 FQNEAQ. The length of the CDR3 is 12 residues. The DNA for the CDR3 is TGTGCCAGCAGCTACATCCAAGAGACCCAGTACTTC. This translates into CASSYIQETQYF.

By share, this clone counts as medium-sized (0.01 to 0.1%). For the CDR3, the DNA is TGCGCCAGCAGCTTCGGGGGGGGGTACAATGAGCAGTTCTTC. Its protein is CASSFGGGYNEQFF. The V call is TRBV5-1, the J call TRBJ2-1; 8 bases line up with TRBD2. V shed 2 bases, J shed 4 bases, and the junction held 2 bases outside the gene matches. Germline loops: CDR1 SGHRS, CDR2 YFSETQ. This CDR3 contains 14 residues.

This clone was seen only once. The chain has TRBV5-4 and TRBJ2-5; no firm D call. This CDR3 is 12 amino acids long. CDR1 and CDR2 from the germline V gene are SGHNT and YYREEE (reference sequence). The V and J ends lost 4 bases and 4 bases respectively, with 8 bases between them. CDR3 nucleotides: TGTGCCAGCAGCGAACTTTCAGAGACCCAGTACTTC. Its translation: CASSELSETQYF.

This chain connects TRBV9 to TRBJ1-5, with 8 positions matching TRBD1. The trim removed 0 bases at V and 1 base at J, leaving 3 bases unmatched. CDR3 length equals 16 residues. The germline V gene encodes CDR1 SGDLS and CDR2 YYNGEE. CDR3 nucleotides: TGTGCCAGCAGCGTAGTTGGGGACAGGAGCAATCAGCCCCAGCATTTT. It codes for CASSVVGDRSNQPQHF.

This clone was detected once. This chain links TRBV19 with TRBJ2-2, with 10 nucleotides matching TRBD2. Germline V gene sequence: CDR1 LNHDA, CDR2 SQIVND (reference sequence). The length of the CDR3 is 16 residues. V dropped 2 bases and J dropped 7; count of bases not matched to a gene: 7. The CDR3 DNA reads TGTGCCAGTAGTATAAATAGCGGGGGGAATATCGGGGAGCTGTTTTTT. Protein: CASSINSGGNIGELFF.

This chain joins TRBV5-1 and TRBJ2-3; D is ambiguous. Trimming pared 0 bases from V and 5 bases from J, leaving 4 bases between. The CDR3 totals 12 residues. In germline, CDR1 is SGHRS, CDR2 YFSETQ. The CDR3 coding sequence is TGCGCCAGCAGCTTGGCTCTAGATACGCAGTATTTT. It is translated as CASSLALDTQYF.

The chain employs TRBV11-3 and TRBJ1-1; D gene unclear. The CDR3 covers 13 residues. In germline, CDR1 is SGHNT, CDR2 YENEEA. Trimming left V 3 bases short and J 6 bases short, with 11 bases between. CDR3 sequence reads: CASSFSGNAEAFF. The CDR3 bases are TGTGCCAGCAGCTTCTCGGGGAATGCTGAAGCTTTCTTT.

The chain uses TRBV4-3 and TRBJ2-7; 8 bases fit TRBD2. The CDR3 is 16 amino acids. Germline CDR1 and CDR2: LGHNA and YSLEER. With 0 bases clipped from V and 5 bases from J, the junction kept 9 bases outside the gene matches. In DNA, the CDR3 is TGCGCCAGCAGCCAAGATTTTGCGGGAGGATCCCACGAGCAGTACTTC. Its protein product is CASSQDFAGGSHEQYF.

The chain uses TRBV25-1 and TRBJ1-2; D unresolved. The CDR3 loop spans 13 amino acids. With 8 bases removed from V and 1 base from J, the gap between germline ends came to 11 bases. CDR1 is MGHDK, CDR2 SYGVNS, per germline. The CDR3 bases are TGTGCCAGCCAACAAGAGGGTAACTATGGCTACACCTTC. Its translation is CASQQEGNYGYTF.

The rearrangement links TRBV23-1 to TRBJ2-7, with 10 bases that match TRBD1. TRBV23-1 is assigned to the ORF class and has an uncertain function. V dropped 0 bases and J dropped 6; count of bases not matched to a gene: 2. The CDR3 has 14 residues. CDR3 sequence (DNA): TGCGCCAGCAGTCAATCGGACAGGGGGATCGAGCAGTACTTC. Translation gives CASSQSDRGIEQYF.